Each of the 30 T cell receptor beta chains below was sequenced from the same sample in a study of control samples from healthy donors and cancer patients. The method was immunoSEQ multiplex PCR; TCRdb's version includes in-frame clones alone and lacks a portion of them. The repertoire consists of roughly 200,000 clones, with roughly nine tenths occurring once and the leading ten covering over 1.5%. The sample taken for sequencing was blood. These receptor sequences come from a man between 25 and 39 years old in good health.

The V call is TRBV5-1, the J call TRBJ1-4; D might be TRBD1 (5 bases). The V gene's germline CDR1 is SGHRS and CDR2 YFSETQ. CDR3 length: 15 residues. The V end lost 0 bases, the J end lost 0 bases, and 6 bases lay between the germline ends. CDR3 protein: CASSLEGTTNEKLFF. The CDR3 nucleotides read TGCGCCAGCAGCTTGGAGGGGACAACTAATGAAAAACTGTTTTTT.

This CDR3 is CAISESGAGEKLFF. CDR3 sequence (DNA): TGTGCCATCAGTGAGTCGGGGGCTGGCGAAAAACTGTTTTTT. V and J are TRBV10-3 and TRBJ1-4; possibly TRBD1 for D (6 bases). Trimming stripped 0 bases from V and 8 bases from J, with 10 bases between. CDR1 is ENHRY and CDR2 is SYGVKD in the germline V gene. The CDR3 covers 14 residues.

This clone occurred a few times. The chain links TRBV9 to TRBJ2-3; either TRBD1 or TRBD2 may fit D (5 bases each). CDR3 size: 14 residues. Trimming removed 2 bases from V and 9 bases from J, with 16 bases in between. Germline CDR1 is SGDLS and CDR2 is YYNGEE. CDR3 in amino acids: CASSVGDVGVTQYF. The CDR3 bases are TGTGCCAGCAGCGTGGGGGACGTGGGGGTGACGCAGTATTTT.

The chain links TRBV7-2 to TRBJ2-3; 9 bases align to TRBD2. Germline trimming cut 0 bases from V and 6 bases from J; bases unmatched to any gene: 13. The CDR3 loop spans 18 amino acids. Germline CDR1 is SGHTA and CDR2 is FQGNSA. Written as DNA, the CDR3 is TGTGCCAGCAGCTTAGCCGGGTGGGGTAGCGGGGGAACGGATACGCAGTATTTT. This codes for CASSLAGWGSGGTDTQYF.

The gene calls are TRBV6-1 and TRBJ1-2; D perhaps matches TRBD1 (6 bases). Germline V gene lookup returns CDR1 MNHNS and CDR2 SASEGT. The CDR3 has 15 amino acids. With 1 base removed from V and 0 bases from J, the gap between germline ends came to 9 bases. CDR3 nucleotide sequence: TGTGCCAGCAGTGAAGGGGGGGCGGCTAACTATGGCTACACCTTC. This translates into CASSEGGAANYGYTF.

The gene calls are TRBV5-1 and TRBJ2-2, with 7 bases aligning to TRBD1. Germline values: CDR1 SGHRS, CDR2 YFSETQ. V trimming: 3 bases; J trimming: 6 bases; junction bases outside the gene matches: 5. There are 14 residues in the CDR3. The CDR3: CASSSNTGAGELFF. In DNA, the CDR3 is TGCGCCAGCAGCTCAAATACAGGGGCCGGGGAGCTGTTTTTT.

The chain employs TRBV6-5 and TRBJ2-2; 7 bases are shared with TRBD1. CDR1 MNHEY and CDR2 SVGAGI come from the germline V gene. The V and J ends lost 4 bases and 5 bases, in that order; junction bases with no gene match: 10. There are 16 residues in the CDR3. As DNA, the CDR3 is TGTGCCAGCAGTTGGGCTACAGGGGTTCCAACCGGGGAGCTGTTTTTT. Translation gives CASSWATGVPTGELFF.

This clone was counted between two and nine times. This chain joins TRBV20-1 and TRBJ2-7, with D perhaps TRBD1 (5 bases). V lost 3 bases, J lost 6 bases, and 9 bases lay in between. From germline, CDR1 is DFQATT and CDR2 SNEGSKA (reference sequence). The CDR3 extends over 11 amino acids. The CDR3 DNA is TGCAGTGCTAGTAGGGGTGGCGAGCAGTACTTC. Its translation: CSASRGGEQYF.

The V and J genes are TRBV20-1 and TRBJ1-2, with TRBD1 identical over 7 bases. The V gene's germline CDR1 is DFQATT and CDR2 SNEGSKA (reference sequence). The ends lost 3 bases at V and 3 bases at J; junction bases unmatched: 7. This CDR3 contains 14 residues. The CDR3 nucleotides read TGCAGTGCTAGTGGATACAGGGGTGACTATGGCTACACCTTC. This translates into CSASGYRGDYGYTF.

V and J are TRBV5-1 and TRBJ1-2, with a tentative D call TRBD1 (6 bases). V lost 3 bases and J lost 4, with 13 bases in between. The CDR3 consists of 14 residues. Germline CDR1 SGHRS, CDR2 YFSETQ. Here the CDR3 reads CASSYTTGSYGYTF. The CDR3 bases are TGCGCCAGCAGCTACACAACAGGGAGCTATGGCTACACCTTC.

V and J are TRBV19 and TRBJ1-6, with 7 bases lining up with TRBD1. Germline trimming cut 5 bases from V and 0 bases from J; bases unmatched to any gene: 10. CDR1 LNHDA and CDR2 SQIVND come from the germline V gene (reference sequence). The CDR3 is made up of 18 amino acids. CDR3 region: CASSSGGFLSSYNSPLHF. CDR3 DNA sequence: TGTGCCAGTAGTTCAGGGGGATTCCTAAGCTCCTATAATTCACCCCTCCACTTT.

The chain couples TRBV19 to TRBJ1-5; D remains unclear. CDR3 length equals 14 residues. Deletions cut 5 bases from V and 6 bases from J, with 14 bases between. Germline V gives CDR1 LNHDA, CDR2 SQIVND (reference sequence). The CDR3 reads CASSQAGGGQPQHF. The CDR3 nucleotides are TGTGCCAGTAGTCAGGCCGGTGGTGGTCAGCCCCAGCATTTT.

The gene calls are TRBV3-1 (or the pseudogene TRBV3-2) and TRBJ2-6; maybe TRBD1 (6 bases). Trimming left V 1 base short and J 1 base short, with 14 bases between. Germline values: CDR1 LGHDT, CDR2 YNNKEL (reference sequence). The CDR3 loop spans 18 amino acids. This CDR3 reads CASSQGGPSQSGANVLTF. Here the CDR3 DNA reads TGTGCCAGCAGCCAAGGGGGGCCAAGTCAGTCTGGGGCCAACGTCCTGACTTTC.

V usage is TRBV6-1 and J usage is TRBJ1-2; TRBD1 matches 10 bases. V trimming: 6 bases; J trimming: 8 bases; junction bases outside the gene matches: 6. Germline-derived CDR1 and CDR2 are MNHNS and SASEGT. This CDR3 comprises 13 residues. The CDR3 DNA follows: TGTGCCAGCAGCTCGGGACAGGGGTTGGGCTACACCTTC. Encoded protein: CASSSGQGLGYTF.

This chain joins TRBV13 and TRBJ2-7; D is perhaps TRBD1 or TRBD2 (5 bases each). This CDR3 comprises 15 residues. V was cut by 4 bases and J by 1 base, with 14 bases left in between. Germline-derived CDR1 and CDR2 are PRHDT and FYEKMQ (reference sequence). This CDR3 is CASSWAGTESYEQYF. Written as DNA, the CDR3 is TGTGCCAGCAGCTGGGCCGGGACGGAATCCTACGAGCAGTACTTC.

The chain joins TRBV11-2 to TRBJ2-7, with no clear D. Germline CDR1 is SGHAT and CDR2 is FQNNGV. The V end lost 5 bases, the J end lost 1 base, and 9 bases lay between the germline ends. The CDR3 has 13 residues. The CDR3 DNA reads TGTGCCAGCAGCCGTCACACATCCTACGAGCAGTACTTC. Translating it yields CASSRHTSYEQYF.

Concerning this clone: Other DNA sequences from this sample encode an identical CDR3 as well. The chain uses TRBV5-1 and TRBJ2-3; D might be TRBD1 (6 bases). This CDR3 has 14 residues. Trimming shortened V by 5 bases and J by 1 base, and 11 bases separated the two germline ends. The germline V gene encodes CDR1 SGHRS and CDR2 YFSETQ. In nucleotides, the CDR3 is TGCGCCAGCAGTCCGAGGACAGGCACAGATACGCAGTATTTT. Translated, it gives CASSPRTGTDTQYF.

The rearrangement links TRBV15 to TRBJ1-5, with D possibly being TRBD1 (5 bases). V lost 7 bases and J 0 bases, leaving 10 bases between the germline ends. CDR1 and CDR2 from the germline V gene are LNHNV and YYDKDF (reference sequence). The CDR3 consists of 14 residues. This chain's CDR3 is CATTTAYSNQPQHF. The CDR3 DNA is TGTGCCACCACGACAGCTTATAGCAATCAGCCCCAGCATTTT. Variable domain in full (rest from reference TRBV15 and TRBJ1-5): DAMVIQNPRYQVTQFGKPVTLSCSQTLNHNVMYWYQQKSSQAPKLLFHYYDKDFNNEADTPDNFQSRRPNTSFCFLDIRSPGLGDTAMYLCATTTAYSNQPQHFGDGTRLSIL.

The V and J genes are TRBV24-1 and TRBJ1-4, with 12 bases fitting TRBD1. Germline CDR1 reads KGHDR; CDR2 reads SFDVKD. Trimming took 5 bases from V and 7 from J; bases not matched to a gene: 10. This CDR3 spans 17 amino acids. Here the CDR3 reads CATSGPSGQGAGEKLFF. Written as DNA, the CDR3 is TGTGCCACCAGTGGCCCGTCGGGACAGGGGGCAGGTGAAAAACTGTTTTTT.

The V gene is TRBV11-3, the J gene TRBJ2-1, with 8 bases identical to TRBD2. The germline V gene encodes CDR1 SGHNT and CDR2 YENEEA. Trimming cost V 5 bases and J 7 bases; bases outside gene matches: 16. This CDR3 comprises 17 residues. CDR3 coding DNA: TGTGCCAGCAGCCCCCGCGGAGCGGGGGACTTAAGGAATGAGCAGTTCTTC. This encodes CASSPRGAGDLRNEQFF.

This sequence joins TRBV2 and TRBJ1-2; 7 bases map to TRBD1. The CDR3 has 14 amino acids. The junction had 6 bases not matched to a gene; V was cut back by 5 bases and J by 3 bases. CDR1 is SNHLY, CDR2 FYNNEI, per germline. The CDR3 DNA follows: TGTGCCAGCAGTCTTCACAGGGGAGACTATGGCTACACCTTC. Translation gives CASSLHRGDYGYTF. Complete variable domain (other parts from reference TRBV2 and TRBJ1-2): EPEVTQTPSHQVTQMGQEVILRCVPISNHLYFYWYRQILGQKVEFLVSFYNNEISEKSEIFDDQFSVERPDGSNFTLKIRSTKLEDSAMYFCASSLHRGDYGYTFGSGTRLTVV.

The V call is TRBV5-5, the J call TRBJ1-2; a possible D gene is TRBD1 (6 bases). CDR3 length: 14 amino acids. V lost 4 bases and J 3 bases, leaving 13 bases between the germline ends. Looked up from germline, CDR1 is SGHKS and CDR2 is YYEKEE (reference sequence). The CDR3 spells CASSLQGQDYGYTF. Here the CDR3 DNA reads TGTGCCAGCAGCCTCCAGGGGCAGGACTATGGCTACACCTTC.

The table lists this clone with a few counts. The chain joins TRBV2 to TRBJ1-1, with D possibly being TRBD1 (5 bases). Germline CDR1 is SNHLY and CDR2 is FYNNEI. The CDR3 has 12 amino acids. V was pared by 3 bases and J by 10 bases, with 12 bases between. As DNA, the CDR3 is TGTGCCAGCAGTGAGGGCAGGGCCCTAGCTTTCTTT. It specifies CASSEGRALAFF. Combining the CDR3 with reference TRBV2 and TRBJ1-1 gives the whole variable domain EPEVTQTPSHQVTQMGQEVILRCVPISNHLYFYWYRQILGQKVEFLVSFYNNEISEKSEIFDDQFSVERPDGSNFTLKIRSTKLEDSAMYFCASSEGRALAFFGQGTRLTVV.

The rearrangement links TRBV7-2 to TRBJ1-1; tentatively, D is TRBD1 (6 bases). The CDR3 runs to 14 residues. Trimming took off 5 bases at V and 4 bases at J, with 14 bases between the two ends. CDR1 is SGHTA and CDR2 is FQGNSA in the germline V gene. The CDR3 sequence: CASSEQGKATEAFF. DNA for the CDR3: TGTGCCAGCAGCGAGCAGGGGAAGGCCACTGAAGCTTTCTTT.

CDR3 nucleotides: TGTGCCAGCAGCCAAGAAGGGACCCCCATTAAATCCTATGGCTACACCTTC. It is translated as CASSQEGTPIKSYGYTF. V gene TRBV4-2 combines with J gene TRBJ1-2; D perhaps matches TRBD1 (5 bases). CDR1 is LGHNA and CDR2 is YNFKEQ in the germline V gene. CDR3 length equals 17 residues. With 0 bases removed from V and 4 bases from J, the gap between germline ends came to 18 bases.

J is TRBJ1-2 and V is TRBV6-2 or TRBV6-3; D unresolved. CDR3 length equals 14 residues. Germline lookup yields CDR1 MNHEY and CDR2 SVGEGT. Trimming removed 0 bases at V and 5 bases at J, with 10 bases between. CDR3 DNA: TGTGCCAGCAGTTACTCCCAAACCTCATATGGCTACACCTTC. Translated, it gives CASSYSQTSYGYTF.

This chain uses TRBV19 with TRBJ2-3; 9 bases fit TRBD2. Germline lookup yields CDR1 LNHDA and CDR2 SQIVND (reference sequence). This CDR3 comprises 15 residues. Trimming took 9 bases from V and 2 from J; bases not matched to a gene: 9. The CDR3 nucleotides read TGTGCCAGCCGGGCGACTAGCGGACACACAGATACGCAGTATTTT. As protein: CASRATSGHTDTQYF.

V usage is TRBV3-1 (or the pseudogene TRBV3-2) and J usage is TRBJ1-1; D uncertain. Trimming pared 0 bases from V and 11 bases from J, leaving 10 bases between. Germline CDR1 and CDR2: LGHDT and YNNKEL (reference sequence). This CDR3 has 12 amino acids. CDR3 sequence: CASSQEGRKAFF. CDR3 coding DNA: TGTGCCAGCAGCCAAGAGGGCAGAAAGGCTTTCTTT.

The chain carries TRBV2 and TRBJ1-1, with TRBD1 as a possible D gene (5 bases). The CDR3 has 14 amino acids. Looked up from germline, CDR1 is SNHLY and CDR2 is FYNNEI. V lost 6 bases, J lost 5 bases, and 16 bases lay in between. CDR3 DNA sequence: TGTGCCAGCAGGGGGAGGACAAGGGAGACTGAAGCTTTCTTT. It translates to CASRGRTRETEAFF.

This chain joins TRBV25-1 and TRBJ1-1; no definite D call. Germline V lookup: CDR1 MGHDK, CDR2 SYGVNS. The ends were cut back, 8 bases at V and 1 base at J, with 14 bases in the middle. The CDR3 is 14 residues long. The chain's CDR3 is CASFTVSANTEAFF. The CDR3 DNA reads TGTGCCAGCTTCACGGTCAGTGCGAACACTGAAGCTTTCTTT. Filled out from reference TRBV25-1 and TRBJ1-1, the complete variable domain reads EADIYQTPRYLVIGTGKKITLECSQTMGHDKMYWYQQDPGMELHLIHYSYGVNSTEKGDLSSESTVSRIRTEHFPLTLESARPSHTSQYLCASFTVSANTEAFFGQGTRLTVV.